The 26 T cell receptor beta chains in this list originate from one sample, sequenced in a study of cytomegalovirus exposure and HLA in healthy donors. PCR amplification relied on 60 Vbeta primers (plus 13 Jbeta primers). The assay was immunoSEQ multiplex PCR, and TCRdb's table has in-frame clones only and misses some. This table has some 170,000 clones, 75% to 85% appearing once. The sample consisted of PBMCs. Receptors were obtained from a woman in her 30s in good health and CMV-seronegative.

Concerning this clone itself: Distinct nucleotide sequences in the sample also encode this CDR3. The V and J genes are TRBV28 and TRBJ1-5; no clear D. Trimming took off 4 bases at V and 4 bases at J, with 8 bases between the two ends. The CDR3 length is 13 residues. Germline CDR1 reads MDHEN; CDR2 reads SYDVKM. The CDR3: CASSSIGNQPQHF. The CDR3 DNA is TGTGCCAGCAGTTCAATCGGTAATCAGCCCCAGCATTTT.

The CDR3 loop is CASGLPESNTEAFF. CDR3 DNA: TGTGCCAGCGGACTCCCAGAGTCGAACACTGAAGCTTTCTTT. The J gene is TRBJ1-1, the V gene TRBV11-2; no definite D call. V dropped 8 bases and J dropped 1 base, with 14 bases sitting between them. Per germline, CDR1 SGHAT and CDR2 FQNNGV. This CDR3 has 14 residues.

The chain has TRBV5-1 and TRBJ2-2; TRBD2 aligns across 11 bases. Germline V gene data show CDR1 as SGHRS and CDR2 as YFSETQ. The CDR3 sequence is 15 residues long. The V gene end was trimmed by 2 bases and the J gene end by 5 bases; junction bases not matched to a gene: 2. The CDR3 is CASSLGTSGTGELFF. As DNA, the CDR3 is TGCGCCAGCAGCTTAGGGACTAGCGGTACCGGGGAGCTGTTTTTT.

This clone was counted a single time. The V gene is TRBV4-3, the J gene TRBJ2-2, with D possibly matching TRBD1 (6 bases). CDR3 size: 18 residues. CDR1 and CDR2 from the germline V gene are LGHNA and YSLEER. V was trimmed by 0 bases and J by 1 base, leaving 15 bases between them. CDR3 loop: CASSQERQGLGNTGELFF. In DNA, the CDR3 is TGCGCCAGCAGCCAAGAAAGGCAGGGGCTTGGGAACACCGGGGAGCTGTTTTTT.

This CDR3 reads CASSYASGGNEQFF. The CDR3 nucleotides are TGTGCCAGCAGTTACGCTAGCGGGGGAAATGAGCAGTTCTTC. This rearrangement joins TRBV6-6 to TRBJ2-1; 10 positions agree with TRBD2. The CDR3 has 14 amino acids. Germline CDR1 reads MNHNY; CDR2 reads SVGAGI (reference sequence). V lost 2 bases to trimming and J lost 7 bases; unmatched junction nucleotides: 2.

The J gene is TRBJ2-7, the V gene TRBV11-2; unclear D gene. This CDR3 spans 14 amino acids. The ends were cut back, 8 bases at V and 7 bases at J, with 21 bases in the middle. In germline, CDR1 is SGHAT, CDR2 FQNNGV. This chain's CDR3 is CASAWVSQTEEQYF. The CDR3 DNA reads TGTGCCAGCGCTTGGGTGTCCCAAACAGAGGAGCAGTACTTC.

The V call is TRBV28, the J call TRBJ2-3; 9 positions match TRBD1. The germline gives CDR1 MDHEN, CDR2 SYDVKM. The CDR3 runs 17 residues. The V segment lost 4 bases and the J segment 4 bases; nucleotides outside the gene matches: 12. The CDR3 bases are TGTGCCAGCAGTTCCGGATTCCGGGACAGGGATCCAGATACGCAGTATTTT. Residues: CASSSGFRDRDPDTQYF.

The V gene is TRBV4-2, the J gene TRBJ2-7; no clear D gene. CDR1 and CDR2 from the germline V gene are LGHNA and YNFKEQ. The germline V and J ends were trimmed by 1 base and 3 bases, with 10 bases remaining between them. This CDR3 is 14 amino acids long. The CDR3 DNA is TGTGCCAGCAGCCAAGGTGGAGACCTCTACGAGCAGTACTTC. This gives the protein CASSQGGDLYEQYF.

This clone was seen only a few times. The genes are TRBV21-1 and TRBJ1-4; the DNA was not used to check the table's D call, TRBD1. TRBV21-1 is noted as a pseudogene. The CDR3 covers 19 residues. CDR3 sequence reads: CASSKGTGEFYEPNEKLFF. CDR3 bases: TGTGCCAGCAGCAAAGGGACAGGAGAATTTTACGAACCCAATGAAAAACTGTTTTTT.

The chain couples TRBV7-6 to TRBJ2-1; D is undetermined. Trimming removed 3 bases at V and 4 bases at J, with 7 bases between. This CDR3 has 13 amino acids. The V gene's germline CDR1 is SGHVS and CDR2 FNYEAQ. The CDR3: CASSFGVYNEQFF. The DNA of the CDR3 is TGTGCCAGCAGCTTCGGTGTTTACAATGAGCAGTTCTTC.

V gene TRBV27 combines with J gene TRBJ1-1; D may be TRBD1 (6 bases). The germline CDR1 and CDR2 sequences are MNHEY and SMNVEV (reference sequence). This CDR3 spans 16 amino acids. Trimming left V 1 base short and J 0 bases short, with 12 bases between. The DNA for the CDR3 is TGTGCCAGCAGTTTATTGACAGGAGATCTGAACACTGAAGCTTTCTTT. Residues: CASSLLTGDLNTEAFF.

The genes are TRBV7-9 and TRBJ1-4; 7 bases map to TRBD1. After removal of 3 bases from V and 5 bases from J, the junction contained 6 bases not matched to a gene. The CDR3 is 15 residues long. Germline assignment: CDR1 SEHNR and CDR2 FQNEAQ (reference sequence). The CDR3 reads CASSLLQGRNEKLFF. The CDR3 DNA reads as TGTGCCAGCAGCTTGCTACAGGGGAGAAATGAAAAACTGTTTTTT.

This sequence joins TRBV28 and TRBJ1-3; D gene uncertain. Trimming cost V 3 bases and J 15 bases, with 15 bases left between them. The CDR3 has 12 amino acids. CDR1 and CDR2 (germline): MDHEN, SYDVKM. The CDR3 region has the DNA TGTGCCAGCAGTTTGCCCGGGAGGCGGTCATATTTT. It translates to CASSLPGRRSYF.

The gene calls are TRBV9 and TRBJ2-3; TRBD2 matches at 11 bases. CDR1 SGDLS and CDR2 YYNGEE come from the germline V gene. The CDR3 loop spans 16 amino acids. V lost 3 bases, J lost 4 bases, and 7 bases stayed unmatched. The CDR3 sequence is CASSALAGGPADTQYF. For the CDR3, the DNA is TGTGCCAGCAGCGCCTTAGCGGGAGGGCCCGCAGATACGCAGTATTTT.

This chain links TRBV27 with TRBJ2-7, with TRBD1 matching 7 bases. The CDR3 is 14 amino acids. V gave up 3 bases and J gave up 4 bases; unmatched junction bases: 6. Germline assignment: CDR1 MNHEY and CDR2 SMNVEV (reference sequence). This CDR3 reads CASSFSGGSYEQYF. The DNA of the CDR3 is TGTGCCAGCAGTTTTTCAGGGGGAAGTTACGAGCAGTACTTC.

This sequence joins TRBV6-1 and TRBJ1-3, with a tentative D call TRBD1 (6 bases). The CDR3 covers 14 residues. Per the germline V gene, CDR1 is MNHNS and CDR2 is SASEGT. V was cut by 4 bases and J by 7 bases, with 14 bases left in between. The CDR3 DNA reads TGTGCCAGCAGTGGCTTGGGGGCGGTTAACACCATATATTTT. Encoded protein: CASSGLGAVNTIYF.

The chain has TRBV19 and TRBJ1-6; D gene ambiguous. Germline CDR1 and CDR2: LNHDA and SQIVND (reference sequence). There are 15 residues in the CDR3. V was clipped by 0 bases and J by 10 bases, with 13 bases between them. CDR3: CASSIDREARSPLHF. The CDR3, as DNA: TGTGCCAGTAGTATAGATCGGGAGGCCCGATCACCCCTCCACTTT.

J is TRBJ2-7 and V is TRBV14; TRBD2 agrees at 8 bases. CDR3 size: 15 residues. J was trimmed by 3 bases and V by 4 bases; bases with no gene match: 8. Germline-derived CDR1 and CDR2 are SGHDN and FVKESK. The CDR3 is CASSLISGEIYEQYF. DNA for the CDR3: TGTGCCAGCAGCCTAATTAGCGGGGAAATCTACGAGCAGTACTTC.

This rearrangement joins TRBV10-2 to TRBJ2-1; 9 positions agree with TRBD1. CDR3 length: 13 residues. The V gene end was trimmed by 7 bases and the J gene end by 6 bases; junction bases not matched to a gene: 4. Per the germline V gene, CDR1 is WSHSY and CDR2 is SAAADI. CDR3 nucleotide sequence: TGCGCCAGCAAGGGACAGGGTCCCAATGAGCAGTTCTTC. This encodes CASKGQGPNEQFF.

The gene calls are TRBV19 and TRBJ2-1, with a tentative D call TRBD1 (5 bases). V lost 7 bases, J lost 1 base, and 11 bases lay in between. The CDR3 length is 14 residues. CDR1 LNHDA and CDR2 SQIVND come from the germline V gene (reference sequence). CDR3 sequence: CASTQGNSYNEQFF. DNA of the CDR3: TGTGCCAGTACGCAGGGAAATTCCTACAATGAGCAGTTCTTC.

The rearrangement links TRBV28 to TRBJ2-5, with a weak D call TRBD2 (6 bases). Germline CDR1 and CDR2: MDHEN and SYDVKM. V shed 1 base and J shed 5 bases, with 14 bases lying between them. The CDR3 is made up of 15 amino acids. DNA for the CDR3: TGTGCCAGCAGTTTATCCCAGACAGCGGGCGAGACCCAGTACTTC. Translating it yields CASSLSQTAGETQYF.

This clone was seen more than once but under ten times. The chain combines TRBV2 with TRBJ2-1, with 9 positions matching TRBD2. This CDR3 is built from 16 residues. Germline V lookup: CDR1 SNHLY, CDR2 FYNNEI. Trimming cost V 1 base and J 8 bases; bases outside gene matches: 9. This CDR3 reads CASSEGRSGSFDEQFF. The CDR3 nucleotides read TGTGCCAGCAGTGAAGGTCGTAGCGGGAGCTTCGATGAGCAGTTCTTC.

The chain joins TRBV5-8 to TRBJ2-4, with D perhaps matching TRBD2 (6 bases). CDR3 length: 15 residues. The germline V gene has CDR1 SGHTS and CDR2 YDEGEE. Trimming shortened V by 0 bases and J by 14 bases, and 21 bases separated the two germline ends. CDR3 DNA sequence: TGTGCCAGCAGCTTGGGACTAGTCGGGCGGCGATTTGAGTACTTC. It yields the protein CASSLGLVGRRFEYF.

V usage is TRBV28 and J usage is TRBJ2-7; D is perhaps TRBD2 (5 bases). The CDR3 is 14 residues long. Per germline, CDR1 MDHEN and CDR2 SYDVKM. Trimming removed 0 bases at V and 4 bases at J, with 10 bases between. CDR3 coding DNA: TGTGCCAGCAGTTTATGGACTACCACATACGAGCAGTACTTC. The encoded protein is CASSLWTTTYEQYF.

The chain links TRBV9 to TRBJ1-2; 7 bases align to TRBD1. Trimming at V came to 4 bases and at J to 0 bases, leaving 12 bases not matched to a gene. The CDR3 sequence is 17 residues long. The germline V gene has CDR1 SGDLS and CDR2 YYNGEE. The CDR3 loop is CASSHSLRTGSNYGYTF. The CDR3, as DNA: TGTGCCAGCAGCCACTCACTCCGGACAGGCTCTAACTATGGCTACACCTTC. Supplemented by reference TRBV9 and TRBJ1-2, the full variable domain reads DSGVTQTPKHLITATGQRVTLRCSPRSGDLSVYWYQQSLDQGLQFLIQYYNGEERAKGNILERFSAQQFPDLHSELNLSSLELGDSALYFCASSHSLRTGSNYGYTFGSGTRLTVV.

The chain is built from TRBV18 and TRBJ2-7; 7 bases match TRBD1. CDR1 and CDR2 from the germline V gene are KGHSH and LQKENI. The CDR3 is made up of 18 amino acids. V lost 2 bases, J lost 3 bases, and 16 bases stayed unmatched. For the CDR3, the DNA is TGTGCCAGCTCACCAATCCCCAAACAAACAGGGGACATCTACGAGCAGTACTTC. Its protein product is CASSPIPKQTGDIYEQYF. The complete variable domain, with remaining parts taken from reference TRBV18 and TRBJ2-7, reads NAGVMQNPRHLVRRRGQEARLRCSPMKGHSHVYWYRQLPEEGLKFMVYLQKENIIDESGMPKERFSAEFPKEGPSILRIQQVVRGDSAAYFCASSPIPKQTGDIYEQYFGPGTRLTVT.